These 19 T cell receptor beta chains were sequenced from one sample in a study of cytomegalovirus exposure and HLA in healthy donors. This PCR relied on a set of 60 Vbeta primers and 13 Jbeta primers. Sequencing was performed with immunoSEQ multiplex PCR; in TCRdb, only in-frame clones are kept and a portion is missing. Found here are about 73,000 clones, 75% of them singletons; the top ten hold 9.5% to 15%. Sample: PBMCs. The receptors were sampled from a man in his 70s in good health and CMV-seronegative.

This clone was detected once. The rearrangement uses TRBV9 and TRBJ1-2; TRBD1 might be the D (6 bases). Trimming removed 4 bases from V and 2 bases from J, with 12 bases in between. The CDR3 consists of 14 residues. Germline CDR1 is SGDLS and CDR2 is YYNGEE. CDR3 sequence (DNA): TGTGCCAGCAGCCTCCGGACAGCAAACTATGGCTACACCTTC. This gives the protein CASSLRTANYGYTF.

The rearrangement uses TRBV29-1 and TRBJ2-5, with D perhaps TRBD2 (5 bases). Per the germline V gene, CDR1 is SQVTM and CDR2 is ANQGSEA. The CDR3 spans 12 residues. The V gene lost 5 bases and the J gene lost 2 bases, with 9 bases spanning the gap. The CDR3 here is CSVRERQETQYF. The DNA for the CDR3 is TGCAGCGTTAGGGAGCGACAAGAGACCCAGTACTTC.

The chain uses TRBV18 and TRBJ1-1; maybe TRBD1 (5 bases). Deletions cut 5 bases from V and 4 bases from J, with 11 bases between. The CDR3 runs to 13 residues. Germline lookup yields CDR1 KGHSH and CDR2 LQKENI. DNA for the CDR3: TGTGCCAGCTCAGGGGCAGGATTCACTGAAGCTTTCTTT. Its protein product is CASSGAGFTEAFF. Based on the CDR3 plus reference TRBV18 and TRBJ1-1, the full variable domain is NAGVMQNPRHLVRRRGQEARLRCSPMKGHSHVYWYRQLPEEGLKFMVYLQKENIIDESGMPKERFSAEFPKEGPSILRIQQVVRGDSAAYFCASSGAGFTEAFFGQGTRLTVV.

The chain joins TRBV5-1 to TRBJ2-1, with D tentatively TRBD2 (6 bases). This CDR3 spans 15 amino acids. CDR1 is SGHRS, CDR2 YFSETQ, per germline. The ends were cut back, 1 base at V and 11 bases at J, with 19 bases in the middle. As DNA, the CDR3 is TGCGCCAGCAGCTTGTCGCGGGGTGTTGATACGAAGCAGTTCTTC. Protein product: CASSLSRGVDTKQFF. The full variable domain, completed using reference TRBV5-1 and TRBJ2-1, is KAGVTQTPRYLIKTRGQQVTLSCSPISGHRSVSWYQQTPGQGLQFLFEYFSETQRNKGNFPGRFSGRQFSNSRSEMNVSTLELGDSALYLCASSLSRGVDTKQFFGPGTRLTVL.

CDR3 sequence (DNA): TGTGCCAGCCTATCTGGGGGGGGGCATAGCAATCAGCCCCAGCATTTT. This gives the protein CASLSGGGHSNQPQHF. The J gene is TRBJ1-5, the V gene TRBV28; TRBD1 is a possible D gene (6 bases). Germline V gene data show CDR1 as MDHEN and CDR2 as SYDVKM. Trimming took off 8 bases at V and 0 bases at J, with 17 bases between the two ends. CDR3 length equals 16 residues. Variable domain in full (rest from reference TRBV28 and TRBJ1-5): DVKVTQSSRYLVKRTGEKVFLECVQDMDHENMFWYRQDPGLGLRLIYFSYDVKMKEKGDIPEGYSVSREKKERFSLILESASTNQTSMYLCASLSGGGHSNQPQHFGDGTRLSIL.

V is TRBV9 and J is TRBJ2-6; D is unresolved. The germline gives CDR1 SGDLS, CDR2 YYNGEE. The CDR3 is made up of 15 amino acids. V lost 0 bases and J lost 0, with 4 bases in between. The CDR3 DNA follows: TGTGCCAGCAGCGTAGTAATCTCTGGGGCCAACGTCCTGACTTTC. Its translation: CASSVVISGANVLTF.

The chain uses TRBV5-1 and TRBJ1-2, with TRBD1 as a possible D gene (6 bases). CDR3 length: 14 residues. The germline V gene has CDR1 SGHRS and CDR2 YFSETQ. V was shortened by 4 bases and J by 3 bases, with 13 bases between the two germline ends. CDR3 nucleotide sequence: TGCGCCAGCAGCCGGGAGGGGGGGGACTATGGCTACACCTTC. This gives the protein CASSREGGDYGYTF.

J is TRBJ2-5 and V is TRBV18, with 11 positions matching TRBD2. This CDR3 region has 19 residues. V lost 3 bases and J lost 5; bases outside the gene matches: 17. CDR1 and CDR2 (germline): KGHSH, LQKENI. This chain's CDR3 is CASSPRSSGRAGSMETQYF. The CDR3 region has the DNA TGTGCCAGCTCACCTCGGAGTAGCGGGAGGGCCGGATCGATGGAGACCCAGTACTTC.

The chain uses TRBV5-1 and TRBJ2-7, with 7 bases that match TRBD1. This CDR3 region has 15 residues. Losses at the gene ends were 0 bases for V and 6 bases for J; bases not matched to a gene: 9. In germline, CDR1 is SGHRS, CDR2 YFSETQ. Here the CDR3 DNA reads TGCGCCAGCAGCTTGGGTACAGGGGCCGTGAGCGAGCAGTACTTC. This encodes CASSLGTGAVSEQYF.

This clone was picked up a small number of times. The chain couples TRBV27 to TRBJ1-5, with no clear D. CDR1 and CDR2 (germline): MNHEY, SMNVEV (reference sequence). The CDR3 consists of 13 residues. V was clipped by 5 bases and J by 0 bases, with 5 bases between them. The CDR3 loop reads CASSQISNQPQHF. CDR3 nucleotide sequence: TGTGCCAGCAGTCAAATTAGCAATCAGCCCCAGCATTTT.

This rearrangement joins TRBV5-1 to TRBJ2-7; weak D call: TRBD1 (6 bases). Between the trimmed V and J ends, which lost 4 bases and 0 bases, there was a span of 14 bases. The germline gives CDR1 SGHRS, CDR2 YFSETQ. The CDR3 contains 15 residues. CDR3 protein: CASSGGRGASYEQYF. The CDR3 nucleotides read TGCGCCAGCAGCGGCGGCAGGGGAGCCTCCTACGAGCAGTACTTC. The whole variable domain, filled in from reference TRBV5-1 and TRBJ2-7, reads KAGVTQTPRYLIKTRGQQVTLSCSPISGHRSVSWYQQTPGQGLQFLFEYFSETQRNKGNFPGRFSGRQFSNSRSEMNVSTLELGDSALYLCASSGGRGASYEQYFGPGTRLTVT.

This clone was detected once. The chain uses TRBV18 and TRBJ2-7; D may be TRBD1 (5 bases). The CDR3 spans 14 residues. V lost 3 bases and J 3 bases, leaving 12 bases between the germline ends. CDR1 and CDR2 (germline): KGHSH, LQKENI. The CDR3 bases are TGTGCCAGCTCACCTAAGACAGTGAACTACGAGCAGTACTTC. Protein product: CASSPKTVNYEQYF.

This chain links TRBV10-2 with TRBJ1-1, with D possibly being TRBD1 (5 bases). The CDR3 is 14 residues long. Looked up from germline, CDR1 is WSHSY and CDR2 is SAAADI. V was shortened by 4 bases and J by 0 bases, with 9 bases between the two germline ends. In nucleotides, the CDR3 is TGCGCCAGCAGTGTAGGCAGGGTGAACACTGAAGCTTTCTTT. The encoded protein is CASSVGRVNTEAFF.

The chain employs TRBV30 and TRBJ1-1, with TRBD1 matching 7 bases. With V trimmed by 4 bases and J by 3 bases, 11 bases remained unmatched. The CDR3 contains 15 residues. CDR1 and CDR2 from the germline V gene are GTSNPN and SVGIG (reference sequence). The CDR3 here is CAWTRPGGGDTEAFF. CDR3 nucleotides: TGTGCCTGGACCCGACCAGGGGGTGGGGACACTGAAGCTTTCTTT.

The chain is built from TRBV7-9 and TRBJ2-2; 9 bases are a match to TRBD1. Germline CDR1 SEHNR, CDR2 FQNEAQ (reference sequence). The ends lost 6 bases at V and 6 bases at J; junction bases unmatched: 14. The CDR3 spans 17 residues. CDR3 sequence reads: CASRRASGTGSAGELFF. In nucleotides, the CDR3 is TGTGCCAGCAGACGAGCCTCCGGGACAGGGAGCGCCGGGGAGCTGTTTTTT.

The chain employs TRBV28 and TRBJ2-7; the match to TRBD1 covers 8 bases. This CDR3 comprises 13 residues. V was clipped by 5 bases and J by 3 bases; unmatched bases: 3. The germline CDR1 and CDR2 sequences are MDHEN and SYDVKM. CDR3 amino acids: CASSPGTGYEQYF. The CDR3 DNA reads as TGTGCCAGCAGTCCCGGGACAGGCTACGAGCAGTACTTC.

This chain joins TRBV6-6 and TRBJ1-6; D unresolved. Germline values: CDR1 MNHNY, CDR2 SVGAGI (reference sequence). The CDR3 spans 16 residues. Trimming cost V 0 bases and J 6 bases, with 12 bases left between them. Here the CDR3 reads CASSYSPAGSNSPLHF. As DNA, the CDR3 is TGTGCCAGCAGTTACTCTCCCGCAGGTTCTAATTCACCCCTCCACTTT.

The chain combines TRBV15 with TRBJ2-5; 13 bases line up with TRBD2. CDR1 is LNHNV, CDR2 YYDKDF, per germline (reference sequence). Germline trimming cut 1 base from V and 2 bases from J; bases unmatched to any gene: 4. CDR3 size: 17 residues. CDR3 nucleotides: TGTGCCACCAGCAGAGGGGGACTAGCGGGGTATCAAGAGACCCAGTACTTC. This encodes CATSRGGLAGYQETQYF.

V usage is TRBV9 and J usage is TRBJ2-5; 7 nucleotides agree with TRBD2. CDR3 length equals 14 residues. Germline values: CDR1 SGDLS, CDR2 YYNGEE. Trimming removed 4 bases from V and 4 bases from J; junction bases left unmatched: 7. The chain's CDR3 is CASSPGRDRETQYF. The CDR3, as DNA: TGTGCCAGCAGCCCAGGGAGGGATCGAGAGACCCAGTACTTC.